Listed below are T cell receptor beta chains from one sample, sequenced in a study of T-cell memory formation after mild COVID-19. TCRdb re-derived calls from the 5' RACE reads in MiXCR, one entry per CDR3 protein. The sample lists about 560,000 distinct CDR3 sequences; approximately 21% were seen once. Sequencing was done on a sample of PBMCs or a T cell subset sorted from them (not recorded which). The source of these receptors is an adult woman who had mild COVID-19 (a few samples of this study predate the infection). Cell type and time point are not known. CDR3s include the opening cysteine and the closing phenylalanine or tryptophan. The D gene is left open where the match is weak. The size field is filled for only some rows; it gives once, few, many or a size class.

J gene,D gene,clone size,V gene,CDR3 DNA,CDR3 protein
TRBJ2-2,TRBD2,few,TRBV2,TGTGCCAGCAGAGCGGACTTTAGCGGGACTGCGAACACCGGGGAGCTGTTTTTT,CASRADFSGTANTGELFF
TRBJ1-1,.,.,TRBV27,TGTGCCAGCAGCCCTTTCGGCAGCATGAACACTGAAGCTTTCTTT,CASSPFGSMNTEAFF
TRBJ2-1,TRBD2,many,TRBV27,TGTGCCAGCGACCCCCGGGGGGGGGCGAGTGAGCAGTTCTTC,CASDPRGGASEQFF
TRBJ2-2,TRBD2,few,TRBV6-1,TGTGCCAGCAGTGAAGCGGGCGGGGGGGCGAACACCGGGGAGCTGTTTTTT,CASSEAGGGANTGELFF
TRBJ2-4,TRBD2,.,TRBV11-2,TGTGCCAGCAGCTTGTTTCCGTCGGGACTACTAGCCAAAAACATTCAGTACTTC,CASSLFPSGLLAKNIQYF
TRBJ2-7,.,few,TRBV5-1,TGCGCCAGCAGCCTCCTAGGCCAGGGGATTACCGAGCAGTACTTC,CASSLLGQGITEQYF
TRBJ2-1,TRBD1,.,TRBV6-5,TGTGCCAGTAGCAGGGGGAATTGGAATGAGCAGTTCTTC,CASSRGNWNEQFF
TRBJ1-1,TRBD1,.,TRBV7-2,TGTGCCAGCAGCCTGACAGGGATTGTGAACACTGAAGCTTTCTTT,CASSLTGIVNTEAFF
TRBJ2-3,TRBD2,.,TRBV7-3,TGTGCCAGCAGCTTAACCGGGTTAGCGGGGGGCTGGGATACGCAGTATTTT,CASSLTGLAGGWDTQYF
TRBJ1-2,TRBD1,few,TRBV2,TGTGCCGGAACAGGGGGCTATGGCTACACCTTC,CAGTGGYGYTF
TRBJ2-7,.,once,TRBV6-1,TGTGCCAGCAGTGAGATGGAGGGGGTCCTCTCCTACGAGCAGTACTTC,CASSEMEGVLSYEQYF
TRBJ1-3,TRBD1,many,TRBV7-2,TGTGCCAGCAGTTGGACAGGAAACTCTGGAAACACCATATATTTT,CASSWTGNSGNTIYF
TRBJ2-1,.,few,TRBV6-2/TRBV6-3,TGTGCCAGCGGCCCTGGACCAGTTGCGGAGCAGTTCTTC,CASGPGPVAEQFF
TRBJ1-2,TRBD1,.,TRBV5-1,TGCGCCAGCAATATGGACAGGGGGCCTGGCTACACCTTC,CASNMDRGPGYTF
TRBJ2-4,TRBD1,many,TRBV5-1,TGCGCCAGCAGCCAACTGACGACAGGGTTAGGCAAAAACATTCAGTACTTC,CASSQLTTGLGKNIQYF
TRBJ1-1,TRBD1,few,TRBV6-2/TRBV6-3,TGTGCCAGCAGTGATTGGACAGGGATGGCGAACACTGAAGCTTTCTTT,CASSDWTGMANTEAFF
TRBJ2-7,.,few,TRBV14,TGTGCCAGCAGCCTCTGGGGGTTCTACGAGCAGTACTTC,CASSLWGFYEQYF
TRBJ1-2,.,many,TRBV5-6,TGTGCCAGCAGCTTGGCCAACTATGGCTACACCTTC,CASSLANYGYTF
TRBJ2-7,.,.,TRBV12-3/TRBV12-4,TGTGCCAGCAGGGGGGGGACAGGCGCTTCCGAGCAGTACTTC,CASRGGTGASEQYF
TRBJ1-1,.,few,TRBV5-4,TGTGCCAGCAGCTTATCCAGCCGACAGGAGAAAGCTTTCTTT,CASSLSSRQEKAFF
TRBJ1-1,TRBD1,.,TRBV9,TGTGCCAGCAGCGTAGGGTCAGGGGGCACGTACACTGAAGCTTTCTTT,CASSVGSGGTYTEAFF
TRBJ2-7,.,few,TRBV5-1,TGCGCCAGCAGCTTGCACGAATTCTACGAGCAGTACTTC,CASSLHEFYEQYF
TRBJ1-5,.,.,TRBV4-2,TGTGCCAGCAGCCAGGCCAGGGATCAGCCCCAGCATTTT,CASSQARDQPQHF
TRBJ2-3,TRBD2,few,TRBV12-3/TRBV12-4,TGTGCCAGCAGCGGCGGGGGGGCTCTACGAACAGATACGCAGTATTTT,CASSGGGALRTDTQYF
TRBJ1-1,TRBD1,many,TRBV7-3,TGTGCCAGCAGCTTACAGGGGGCGGACCTTGAAGCTTTCTTT,CASSLQGADLEAFF
TRBJ1-1,TRBD1,few,TRBV5-1,TGCGCCAGCAGCTTGCGCAGGGGGAGACTAGCTGAAGCTTTCTTT,CASSLRRGRLAEAFF
TRBJ2-2,TRBD1,.,TRBV5-1,TGCGCCAGCAGCGCGACAGGGAAGAACACCGGGGAGCTGTTTTTT,CASSATGKNTGELFF
TRBJ1-1,.,.,TRBV4-3,TGCGCCAGCAGCCAAGAACAAAGCCGTGAAGCTTTCTTT,CASSQEQSREAFF
TRBJ2-1,.,few,TRBV5-8,TGTGCCAGCAGCTCGCATGGGGACTACAATGAGCAGTTCTTC,CASSSHGDYNEQFF
TRBJ1-6,.,once,TRBV7-9,TGTGCCAGCAACCCTGGGGCGAGGAATTCACCCCTCCACTTT,CASNPGARNSPLHF
TRBJ2-3,.,.,TRBV9,TGTGCCAGCAGCGCTTACGAGGGGGACTTACCTCAAGATACGCAGTATTTT,CASSAYEGDLPQDTQYF
TRBJ1-2,.,few,TRBV29-1,TGCAGCGTTGGGGAGGGACAAACCTTC,CSVGEGQTF
TRBJ2-7,.,once,TRBV21-1,TGTGCCAGCAGCACTTGGCGGGGGGACAGGGGTTTCGGCTACGAGCAGTACTTC,CASSTWRGDRGFGYEQYF
TRBJ2-1,.,.,TRBV5-1,TGCGCCAGCAGCTTGACAGGGCCCTCCTACAATGAGCAGTTCTTC,CASSLTGPSYNEQFF
TRBJ2-1,.,few,TRBV7-3,TGTGCCAGCAGCTTAGACGGAAAGCGGGATGAGCAGTTCTTC,CASSLDGKRDEQFF
TRBJ2-3,TRBD2,.,TRBV10-3,TGTGCCATCAGTGACGCTAGCGGGGGCCTCGGGGATACGCAGTATTTT,CAISDASGGLGDTQYF
TRBJ2-4,TRBD2,many,TRBV6-6,TGTGCCAGCAGTTACCAACTAGCGGGAGCAACCAAAAACATTCAGTACTTC,CASSYQLAGATKNIQYF
TRBJ2-2,TRBD2,medium-sized,TRBV4-2,TGTGCCAGCAGCCAAGGAGGGACTAGCGGGAAAACCGGGGAGCTGTTTTTT,CASSQGGTSGKTGELFF
TRBJ1-2,.,few,TRBV12-3/TRBV12-4,TGTGCCAGCACCCGACGGGGTAGTGGCTACACCTTC,CASTRRGSGYTF
TRBJ1-6,.,few,TRBV25-1,TGTGCCAGCAGTGTACCGGGAGGTGGTTCACCCCTCCACTTT,CASSVPGGGSPLHF
TRBJ1-1,.,.,TRBV3-1,TGTGCCAGCAGCCCCTTTTGGTCCAGCGACACTGAAGCTTTCTTT,CASSPFWSSDTEAFF
TRBJ2-2,TRBD2,.,TRBV30,TGTGCCTGGGACCCTAGCGGGAGGAACACCGGGGAGCTGTTTTTT,CAWDPSGRNTGELFF
TRBJ2-4,TRBD2,.,TRBV7-9,TGTGCCAGCAGCTCCAGCGGGAAGACCAAAAACATTCAGTACTTC,CASSSSGKTKNIQYF
TRBJ2-5,.,.,TRBV24-1,TGTGCCACCAGTGCGGCCCACATGAGTGAGACCCAGTACTTC,CATSAAHMSETQYF
TRBJ2-1,TRBD2,few,TRBV6-4,TGTGCCAGCAGTGACTCAGGTCTAGCGGGAACGGAGCAGTTCTTC,CASSDSGLAGTEQFF
TRBJ1-4,.,.,TRBV2,TGTGCCAGCAGTGAAAAACAGGTTAATGAAAAACTGTTTTTT,CASSEKQVNEKLFF
TRBJ1-1,.,.,TRBV20-1,TGCAGTGCTACCCGTTGGAACACTGAAGCTTTCTTT,CSATRWNTEAFF
TRBJ1-2,.,once,TRBV3-1,TGTGCCAGCAGCCGATTTGCCGGAGGCTACACCTTC,CASSRFAGGYTF
TRBJ2-1,.,few,TRBV20-1,TGCAGTGCTAGCTCGGGGGGCGCTTACAATGAGCAGTTCTTC,CSASSGGAYNEQFF
TRBJ2-5,.,.,TRBV10-3,TGTGCCATCAGTGCCGGGATCCTTGGACGGGAGACCCAGTACTTC,CAISAGILGRETQYF
TRBJ2-6,.,.,TRBV27,TGTGCCAGCAGTCGTACACCAGGGTTCCCAAGCCCTGGGGCCAACGTCCTGACTTTC,CASSRTPGFPSPGANVLTF
TRBJ2-1,TRBD1,few,TRBV19,TGTGCCAGTAGTCCCCGGGACAGGGCAGGAAATGAGCAGTTCTTC,CASSPRDRAGNEQFF
TRBJ1-1,.,few,TRBV29-1,TGCAGCGTCGACCCGGGACAAGAGAACACTGAAGCTTTCTTT,CSVDPGQENTEAFF
TRBJ2-1,.,few,TRBV7-2,TGTGCCAGCACCTCGAAGTCCTACAATGAGCAGTTCTTC,CASTSKSYNEQFF
TRBJ2-5,.,.,TRBV10-3,TGTGCCATCAGTGAAGGTTGGCGGGTGACCCAGTACTTC,CAISEGWRVTQYF
TRBJ2-1,TRBD2,few,TRBV20-1,TGCAGTGCTAGAGACCCCGGGACTACCTTCAATGAGCAGTTCTTC,CSARDPGTTFNEQFF